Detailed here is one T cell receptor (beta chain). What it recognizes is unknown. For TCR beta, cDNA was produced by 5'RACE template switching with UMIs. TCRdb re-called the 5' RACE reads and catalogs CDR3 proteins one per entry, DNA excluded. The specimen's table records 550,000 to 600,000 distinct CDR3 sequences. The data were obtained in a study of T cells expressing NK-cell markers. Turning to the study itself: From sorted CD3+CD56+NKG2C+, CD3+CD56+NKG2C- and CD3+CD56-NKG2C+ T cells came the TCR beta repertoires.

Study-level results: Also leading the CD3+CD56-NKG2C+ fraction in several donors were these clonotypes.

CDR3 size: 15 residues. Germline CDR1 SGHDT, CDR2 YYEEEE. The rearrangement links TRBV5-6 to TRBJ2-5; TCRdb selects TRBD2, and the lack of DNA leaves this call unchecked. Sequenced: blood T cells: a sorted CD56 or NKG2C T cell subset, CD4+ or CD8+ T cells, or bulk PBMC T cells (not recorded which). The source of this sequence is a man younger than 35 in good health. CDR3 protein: CASSWPGTSRETQYF.